The rows below give T cell receptor beta chains drawn from one sample of a study of blood T cell repertoires in COVID-19. TCRdb keeps only in-frame clones here, not all; method: immunoSEQ multiplex PCR. The table shows hundreds of thousands of clones, with about nine tenths occurring only once. Sequencing input: peripheral blood. Receptors originate from a woman aged 45 to 65 who had recovered from COVID-19. The CDR3 runs from the conserved cysteine through the conserved F or W. Fields, in order: V gene, clone size, J gene, D gene, CDR3 protein, CDR3 DNA. The D gene is left open where the match is weak. Only some rows state a clone size, as once, few, many or a class for expanded clones.

TRBV30	few	TRBJ1-6	.	CAWSVRGVVSPLHF	TGTGCCTGGAGTGTACGGGGGGTGGTGTCACCCCTCCACTTT
TRBV9	.	TRBJ1-4	.	CASSPLGTDNEKLFF	TGTGCCAGCAGCCCCCTCGGGACTGACAATGAAAAACTGTTTTTT
TRBV18	.	TRBJ1-4	.	CASSPLGQNEKLFF	TGTGCCAGCTCACCCCTCGGACAGAATGAAAAACTGTTTTTT
TRBV7-2	.	TRBJ2-5	TRBD2	CASSFSGGAGETQYF	TGTGCCAGCAGCTTTAGCGGGGGGGCCGGAGAGACCCAGTACTTC
TRBV6-5	.	TRBJ2-7	TRBD1	CASILDRVLYEQYF	TGTGCCAGCATCCTCGACAGGGTTCTCTACGAGCAGTACTTC
TRBV15	once	TRBJ2-1	TRBD1	CATSRGQGATDEQFF	TGTGCCACCAGCAGGGGACAGGGGGCGACCGATGAGCAGTTCTTC
TRBV9	.	TRBJ2-1	.	CASSAPSDEQFF	TGTGCCAGCAGCGCCCCTTCCGATGAGCAGTTCTTC
TRBV9	.	TRBJ2-7	.	CASSAGLHYEQYF	TGTGCCAGCAGCGCGGGACTGCACTACGAGCAGTACTTC
TRBV14	.	TRBJ2-3	TRBD2	CASSPRTSGSTDTQYF	TGTGCCAGCAGCCCCCGGACTAGCGGATCCACAGATACGCAGTATTTT
TRBV6-5	.	TRBJ1-3	TRBD1	CASSTTGVTGNTIYF	TGTGCCAGCAGTACTACAGGGGTGACTGGAAACACCATATATTTT
TRBV29-1	.	TRBJ1-2	.	CSVERGPSNYGYTF	TGCAGCGTTGAAAGAGGGCCTTCTAACTATGGCTACACCTTC
TRBV12-5	few	TRBJ2-1	.	CASGLARVSSYNEQFF	TGTGCTAGTGGTTTGGCGCGGGTGAGCTCCTACAATGAGCAGTTCTTC
TRBV4-3	.	TRBJ1-1	.	CASSRATDSNTEAFF	TGCGCCAGCAGCCGGGCAACAGATTCAAACACTGAAGCTTTCTTT
TRBV7-9	.	TRBJ2-5	TRBD2	CASRRGTVSLETQYF	TGTGCCAGCCGGCGGGGGACCGTATCTTTGGAGACCCAGTACTTC
TRBV29-1	.	TRBJ1-2	.	CSVVPHPLGQPANYGYTF	TGCAGCGTAGTTCCCCACCCCCTCGGACAGCCAGCTAACTATGGCTACACCTTC
TRBV28	.	TRBJ1-6	.	CASRAGVGDNSPLHF	TGTGCCAGCAGAGCCGGAGTCGGAGATAATTCACCCCTCCACTTT
TRBV6-5	many	TRBJ2-3	TRBD1	CASSRGQASTDTQYF	TGTGCCAGCAGCAGAGGACAGGCCAGCACAGATACGCAGTATTTT
TRBV28	.	TRBJ2-5	.	CASSPLQGRETQYF	TGTGCCAGCAGTCCCCTACAGGGTCGAGAGACCCAGTACTTC
TRBV4-3	.	TRBJ1-5	.	CASSLDRNQPQHF	TGCGCCAGCAGCCTAGACAGGAATCAGCCCCAGCATTTT
TRBV10-3	.	TRBJ2-4	.	CAISNGPGENIQYF	TGTGCCATCAGCAACGGTCCAGGGGAAAACATTCAGTACTTC
TRBV6-2/TRBV6-3	.	TRBJ2-1	TRBD1	CASSHRQDRGSKNEQFF	TGTGCCAGCAGCCACCGCCAGGACAGGGGATCGAAAAATGAGCAGTTCTTC
TRBV6-2/TRBV6-3	.	TRBJ2-5	.	CASSYSSREFQETQYF	TGTGCCAGCAGTTACTCGAGCCGGGAATTCCAAGAGACCCAGTACTTC
TRBV7-3	once	TRBJ1-1	TRBD1	CASSRPGTGKGLSTEAFF	TGTGCCAGCAGCCGACCCGGGACAGGGAAAGGACTTAGCACTGAAGCTTTCTTT
TRBV7-2	.	TRBJ2-7	TRBD2	CASSPPGLAGGGQYF	TGTGCCAGCAGCCCACCGGGACTAGCGGGAGGCGGGCAGTACTTC